This is a list of T cell receptor beta chains from one sample in a study of T cell changes during pregnancy in multiple sclerosis. TCRdb keeps only in-frame clones here, not all; method: immunoSEQ multiplex PCR. The table records 65,000 to 85,000 clones, roughly 88% of them present only once. Specimen: peripheral blood, collected after pregnancy. The receptors here all came from a female donor in good health, enrolled as a control in a pregnancy study. The CDR3 runs from the conserved cysteine through the conserved F or W. D genes are given only for firm matches. A clone size is listed for some rows: how often the clone was seen (once, few, many), or a class if it is expanded.

size	length	V	J	D	DNA	CDR3
-	15	TRBV6-5	TRBJ1-5	TRBD1	TGTGCCAGCATGGTGACTCAGGGGGACAATCAGCCCCAGCATTTT	CASMVTQGDNQPQHF
-	19	TRBV5-6	TRBJ2-1	TRBD2	TGTGCCAGCTGGGGACTAGCGGGAGGCCACCAGGGGTCCTACAATGAGCAGTTCTTC	CASWGLAGGHQGSYNEQFF
-	15	TRBV6-6	TRBJ2-5	-	TGTGCCAGCAGTGACCTCGGGAACCTCCAAGAGACCCAGTACTTC	CASSDLGNLQETQYF
-	15	TRBV6-1	TRBJ2-7	-	TGTGCCAGCAGTGAAGGTCAGCACACTACCTACGAGCAGTACTTC	CASSEGQHTTYEQYF
-	15	TRBV10-3	TRBJ2-2	TRBD2	TGTGCCATCAGTGAGACTAGCGGAGGTACCGGGGAGCTGTTTTTT	CAISETSGGTGELFF
-	15	TRBV14	TRBJ2-7	-	TGTGCCAGCAGCCAAGTGGCCTCTGTTGTATACGAGCAGTACTTC	CASSQVASVVYEQYF
-	15	TRBV4-1	TRBJ1-3	-	TGCGCCAGCAGCCAGGGGGGGGGCTCTGGAAACACCATATATTTT	CASSQGGGSGNTIYF
few	14	TRBV18	TRBJ1-1	-	TGTGCCAGCTCACTGATGACTGGGAACACTGAAGCTTTCTTT	CASSLMTGNTEAFF
-	15	TRBV2	TRBJ2-5	TRBD2	TGTGCCAGCAATGAACGGGGGGGCCGCCAAGAGACCCAGTACTTC	CASNERGGRQETQYF
-	15	TRBV11-2	TRBJ2-5	-	TGTGCCAGCAGCTTACCCCGGGGTCTTCTGGAGACCCAGTACTTC	CASSLPRGLLETQYF
-	16	TRBV5-6	TRBJ1-1	TRBD1	TGTGCCAGCAGCCTTACCGGGACAGGGCTGATCACTGAAGCTTTCTTT	CASSLTGTGLITEAFF
-	12	TRBV27	TRBJ1-1	TRBD1	TGTGCCAGCAGGACAGGGATTACTGAAGCTTTCTTT	CASRTGITEAFF
once	13	TRBV6-1	TRBJ2-1	-	TGTGCCAGCAGTCCTTCAGGGAAAAATGAGCAGTTCTTC	CASSPSGKNEQFF
-	17	TRBV30	TRBJ1-5	TRBD1	TGTGCCTGGAGTTCCGACAGGGGGCTAGGGAGCAATCAGCCCCAGCATTTT	CAWSSDRGLGSNQPQHF
-	16	TRBV6-5	TRBJ2-1	TRBD2	TGTGCCAGCAGTTACGGCGCTAGCGGGGGTCCCAAGGAGCAGTTCTTC	CASSYGASGGPKEQFF
-	14	TRBV7-9	TRBJ1-1	-	TGTGCCAGCAGCCCGGGGGGGGATAAAGCTGAAGCTTTCTTT	CASSPGGDKAEAFF
-	15	TRBV7-9	TRBJ2-5	TRBD1	TGTGCCAGCAGCCTCGGACAGGGGGATCGTGAGACCCAGTACTTC	CASSLGQGDRETQYF
-	14	TRBV9	TRBJ2-1	-	TGTGCCAGCAGCGTAGGCAGGGCCAACAATGAGCAGTTCTTC	CASSVGRANNEQFF
few	14	TRBV7-8	TRBJ1-2	TRBD1	TGTGCCAGCAGCTTAGCTTGGGACAGCTATGGCTACACCTTC	CASSLAWDSYGYTF
-	15	TRBV5-4	TRBJ2-7	-	TGTGCCAGCAGCTTGGGCTCGGGAAGCTCCTACGAGCAGTACTTC	CASSLGSGSSYEQYF